This paragraph reports one TCR beta chain. These data originate in a study of cytomegalovirus exposure and HLA in healthy donors. V gave up 3 bases and J gave up 3 bases, with 18 bases separating them. This CDR3 is 16 amino acids long. CDR1 SGDLS and CDR2 YYNGEE come from the germline V gene. The PCR was carried out with 60 Vbeta primers and 13 Jbeta primers. Sequenced by immunoSEQ multiplex PCR; TCRdb stores in-frame clones only, minus some. The sample includes more than 110,000 clones, about four fifths of them seen just once. The sequenced sample consisted of PBMCs. The chain combines TRBV9 with TRBJ1-2; tentative D call: TRBD1 (6 bases). This receptor was obtained from a man aged 40-55 years in good health and CMV-seropositive. This CDR3 is CASSAEPGHLYYGYTF. Written as DNA, the CDR3 is TGTGCCAGCAGCGCAGAACCGGGACACCTTTACTATGGCTACACCTTC.